The 10 T cell receptor beta chains presented below share a single source sample, sequenced in a study of blood T cell repertoires in COVID-19. The method was immunoSEQ multiplex PCR; TCRdb's version includes in-frame clones alone and lacks a portion of them. The table records approximately 200,000 clones, 80% to 90% of them present only once. Sequencing used PBMCs or T cells enriched from blood (not recorded which). The receptors here all came from a man in his thirties or forties who had recovered from COVID-19.

V is TRBV13 and J is TRBJ1-2; no clear D. Germline V gene data show CDR1 as PRHDT and CDR2 as FYEKMQ (reference sequence). This CDR3 region has 13 residues. Trimming cost V 2 bases and J 1 base, with 5 bases left between them. CDR3 bases: TGTGCCAGCAGCTTAAGCGGTAACTATGGCTACACCTTC. This gives the protein CASSLSGNYGYTF.

The V call is TRBV28, the J call TRBJ2-7, with 9 bases matching TRBD1. V gave up 7 bases and J gave up 4 bases; unmatched junction bases: 8. Germline lookup yields CDR1 MDHEN and CDR2 SYDVKM. The CDR3 runs to 14 residues. In DNA, the CDR3 is TGTGCCAGCATTCTGGACAGGGGAAGATACGAGCAGTACTTC. It specifies CASILDRGRYEQYF.

The J gene is TRBJ1-4, the V gene TRBV19, with 7 positions matching TRBD1. Germline CDR1 LNHDA, CDR2 SQIVND (reference sequence). The CDR3 runs 15 residues. The V segment lost 3 bases and the J segment 4 bases; nucleotides outside the gene matches: 5. CDR3 in amino acids: CASSMDRSNNEKLFF. For the CDR3, the DNA is TGTGCCAGTAGTATGGACAGGTCCAATAATGAAAAACTGTTTTTT.

The V gene is TRBV6-5, the J gene TRBJ2-7, with 8 nucleotides matching TRBD1. This CDR3 spans 14 amino acids. J lost 6 bases, V lost 2 bases, and 6 bases had no gene match. Germline CDR1 MNHEY, CDR2 SVGAGI. The CDR3 region is CASSYLGTGGEQYF. CDR3 sequence (DNA): TGTGCCAGCAGTTACCTTGGTACAGGGGGCGAGCAGTACTTC.

This clone occurred once. The rearrangement links TRBV7-8 to TRBJ2-7; D is possibly TRBD2 (6 bases). The germline CDR1 and CDR2 sequences are SGHVS and FQNEAQ. CDR3 length equals 14 residues. Trimming took 5 bases from V and 2 from J, leaving 13 bases between them. The CDR3 loop is CASSPGTGAYEQYF. The CDR3 DNA reads as TGTGCCAGCAGCCCCGGGACGGGAGCCTACGAGCAGTACTTC.

This sequence joins TRBV19 and TRBJ1-5; 7 bases map to TRBD1. CDR1 and CDR2 from the germline V gene are LNHDA and SQIVND (reference sequence). V gave up 7 bases and J gave up 4 bases; unmatched junction bases: 7. The CDR3 is 14 residues long. The CDR3 nucleotides are TGTGCCAGTACCCGAGACAGGGCAAATCAGCCCCAGCATTTT. This sequence encodes CASTRDRANQPQHF.

Regarding this clone: Distinct nucleotide sequences in the sample also encode this CDR3. V is TRBV19 and J is TRBJ1-1; D is unresolved. The CDR3 contains 13 residues. Trimming took 5 bases from V and 3 from J, leaving 10 bases between them. In germline, CDR1 is LNHDA, CDR2 SQIVND (reference sequence). The CDR3 loop reads CASSPRVDTEAFF. CDR3 bases: TGTGCCAGTAGTCCCCGGGTCGACACTGAAGCTTTCTTT.

This chain links TRBV27 with TRBJ1-4; weak D call: TRBD1 (5 bases). V dropped 5 bases and J dropped 3 bases, with 10 bases sitting between them. CDR1 MNHEY and CDR2 SMNVEV come from the germline V gene (reference sequence). This CDR3 has 14 residues. The CDR3 DNA follows: TGTGCCAGCAGTCGTTGGGGGGCTAATGAAAAACTGTTTTTT. Amino acid sequence: CASSRWGANEKLFF.

V is TRBV5-1 and J is TRBJ2-1, with 7 bases fitting TRBD1. Trimming cost V 7 bases and J 4 bases; bases outside gene matches: 11. The CDR3 length is 15 residues. Germline-derived CDR1 and CDR2 are SGHRS and YFSETQ. CDR3 amino acids: CASRRRTGFYNEQFF. CDR3 nucleotide sequence: TGCGCCAGCCGCCGTCGGACAGGTTTTTACAATGAGCAGTTCTTC.

This clone appeared a few times. CDR3: CATRRELNTGELFF. DNA for the CDR3: TGTGCCACAAGGAGGGAATTAAACACCGGGGAGCTGTTTTTT. The chain employs TRBV6-5 and TRBJ2-2, with D possibly TRBD2 on 6 matching bases. The CDR3 has 14 residues. V lost 10 bases to trimming and J lost 2 bases, with 14 bases between them. Germline values: CDR1 MNHEY, CDR2 SVGAGI.